The 7 T cell receptor beta chains below come from one sample, sequenced in a study of shared clonotypes between healthy human individuals. The assay was immunoSEQ multiplex PCR, and TCRdb's table has in-frame clones only and misses some. The sample shows about 2.4 million clones, under 95% of them seen only once. Sequences were obtained from naive CD4+ T cells from PBMCs. As for subset: CD45RA+ positively selected. The receptor source for this set is a man between 18 and 35 years old in good health. Some clones in this sample may be carry-over from other donors' samples.

J is TRBJ2-7 and V is TRBV6-1; D remains unclear. Per the germline V gene, CDR1 is MNHNS and CDR2 is SASEGT. V dropped 7 bases and J dropped 6 bases, with 22 bases sitting between them. The CDR3 sequence is 15 residues long. The CDR3 here is CASTRREKMMSEQYF. The CDR3 nucleotides are TGTGCCAGCACACGAAGGGAAAAAATGATGAGCGAGCAGTACTTC.

The chain has TRBV2 and TRBJ1-5; tentatively, D is TRBD1 (5 bases). The CDR3 runs 14 residues. The germline V and J ends were trimmed by 5 bases and 7 bases, with 15 bases remaining between them. Germline V gives CDR1 SNHLY, CDR2 FYNNEI. The CDR3 sequence is CASSQSGISQPQHF. The CDR3, as DNA: TGTGCCAGCAGTCAGTCAGGGATAAGCCAGCCCCAGCATTTT.

The sample holds one count of this clone. J is TRBJ2-7 and V is TRBV7-3, with TRBD1 matching 11 bases. V was pared by 5 bases and J by 4 bases, with 7 bases of the junction left unmatched. Germline assignment: CDR1 SGHTA and CDR2 FQGTGA. CDR3 size: 15 residues. CDR3 protein: CASSAGQGASYEQYF. The CDR3 DNA sequence: TGTGCCAGCAGCGCCGGACAGGGGGCATCATACGAGCAGTACTTC.

V usage is TRBV6-5 and J usage is TRBJ2-1, with D unclear. Looked up from germline, CDR1 is MNHEY and CDR2 is SVGAGI. The length of the CDR3 is 12 residues. Trimming pared 5 bases from V and 7 bases from J, leaving 9 bases between. The CDR3 is CASSGNVNEQFF. CDR3 in DNA: TGTGCCAGCAGTGGGAATGTTAATGAGCAGTTCTTC.

V usage is TRBV5-1 and J usage is TRBJ1-5; D gene ambiguous. The V end lost 0 bases, the J end lost 3 bases, and 10 bases lay between the germline ends. CDR3 size: 15 residues. In germline, CDR1 is SGHRS, CDR2 YFSETQ. The CDR3 spells CASSLGIGPNQPQHF. In DNA form, the CDR3 reads TGCGCCAGCAGCTTGGGGATAGGGCCCAATCAGCCCCAGCATTTT.

The chain combines TRBV7-3 with TRBJ2-5; 13 bases are a match to TRBD2. The V gene end was trimmed by 5 bases and the J gene end by 3 bases; junction bases not matched to a gene: 15. Germline V gene sequence: CDR1 SGHTA, CDR2 FQGTGA. The length of the CDR3 is 19 residues. CDR3 DNA sequence: TGTGCCAGCAGCCCAAGGGGACTAGCGGGGCTGGGGTTAGAAGAGACCCAGTACTTC. Translating gives CASSPRGLAGLGLEETQYF. The entire variable domain, with the rest obtained from reference TRBV7-3 and TRBJ2-5, is as follows: GAGVSQTPSNKVTEKGKYVELRCDPISGHTALYWYRQSLGQGPEFLIYFQGTGAADDSGLPNDRFFAVRPEGSVSTLKIQRTERGDSAVYLCASSPRGLAGLGLEETQYFGPGTRLLVL.

About this clone itself: Relative to the germline gene, one junction end is altered; a read error may explain this. The chain is built from TRBV7-3 and TRBJ2-1, with D tentatively TRBD1 (6 bases). Germline V gene data show CDR1 as SGHTA and CDR2 as FQGTGA. CDR3 length equals 15 residues. CDR3 in amino acids: CASSLTNRVGNEQFF. In DNA, the CDR3 is TGTGCCAGCAGCCTAACTAACAGGGTGGGGAATGAGCAGTTCTTC.